The text below deals with one TCR beta chain. The antigen is undetermined. These data belong to a study of response to subunit inactivated influenza vaccine. Study-wide findings and caveats: That few new T cells are recruited by each seasonal influenza vaccination was the authors' suggestion.

Using its own MiXCR run on the RT-PCR reads, TCRdb lists one record per CDR3 protein. The sample contains 430,000 or so distinct CDR3 sequences, about a tenth of which appear only once. The CDR3 is 15 residues long. Trimming removed 4 bases at V and 2 bases at J, with 12 bases between. CDR1 is SGHTA and CDR2 is FQGNSA in the germline V gene. The rearrangement joins TRBV7-2 to TRBJ1-3; perhaps TRBD1 as D (5 bases). The sequenced sample was PBMCs from blood, obtained roughly 6 weeks after vaccination. The sequence came from a man between 45 and 60 years old who received an inactivated influenza vaccine. The CDR3 DNA is TGTGCCAGCAGCTCCCATGGGGGGACTGGAAACACCATATATTTT. This translates into CASSSHGGTGNTIYF.